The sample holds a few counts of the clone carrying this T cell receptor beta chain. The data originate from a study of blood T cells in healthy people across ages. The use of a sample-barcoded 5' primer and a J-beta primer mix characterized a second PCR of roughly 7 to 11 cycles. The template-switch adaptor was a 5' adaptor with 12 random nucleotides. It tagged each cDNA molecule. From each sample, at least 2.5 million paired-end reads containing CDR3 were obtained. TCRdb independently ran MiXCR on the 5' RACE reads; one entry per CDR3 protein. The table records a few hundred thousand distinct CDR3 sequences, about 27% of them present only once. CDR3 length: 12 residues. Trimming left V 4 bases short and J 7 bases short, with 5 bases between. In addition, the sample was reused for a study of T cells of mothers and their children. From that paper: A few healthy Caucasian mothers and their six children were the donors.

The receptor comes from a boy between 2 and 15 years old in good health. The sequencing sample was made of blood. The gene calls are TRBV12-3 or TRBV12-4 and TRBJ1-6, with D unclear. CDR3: CASSYVNSPLHF. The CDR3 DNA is TGTGCCAGCAGTTACGTAAATTCACCCCTCCACTTT.